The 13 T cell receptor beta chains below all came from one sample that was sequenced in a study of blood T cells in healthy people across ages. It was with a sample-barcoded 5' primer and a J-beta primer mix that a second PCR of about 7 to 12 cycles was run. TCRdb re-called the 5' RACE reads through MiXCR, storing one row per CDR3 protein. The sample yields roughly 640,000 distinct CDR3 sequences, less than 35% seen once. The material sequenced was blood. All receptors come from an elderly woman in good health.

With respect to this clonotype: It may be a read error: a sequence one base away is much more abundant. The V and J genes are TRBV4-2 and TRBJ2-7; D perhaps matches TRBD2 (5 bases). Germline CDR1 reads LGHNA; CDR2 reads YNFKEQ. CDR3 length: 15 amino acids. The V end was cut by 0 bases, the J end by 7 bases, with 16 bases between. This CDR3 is CASSQDTEAYNEQYF. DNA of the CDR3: TGTGCCAGCAGCCAAGATACGGAGGCCTACAATGAGCAGTACTTC.

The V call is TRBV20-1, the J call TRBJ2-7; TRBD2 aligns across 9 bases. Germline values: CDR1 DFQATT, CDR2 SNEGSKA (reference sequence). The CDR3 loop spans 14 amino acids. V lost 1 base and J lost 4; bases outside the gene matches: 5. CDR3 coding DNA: TGCAGTGCTAGAGTGCCGCGGGAGGGGTACGAGCAGTACTTC. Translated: CSARVPREGYEQYF.

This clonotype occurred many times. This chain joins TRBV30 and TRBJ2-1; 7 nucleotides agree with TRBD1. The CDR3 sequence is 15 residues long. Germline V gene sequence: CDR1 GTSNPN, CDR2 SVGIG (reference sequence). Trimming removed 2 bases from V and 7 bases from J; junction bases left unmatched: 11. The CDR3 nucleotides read TGTGCCTGGAGTCAGACAGGGAAGACCCGTAATGAGCAGTTCTTC. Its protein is CAWSQTGKTRNEQFF.

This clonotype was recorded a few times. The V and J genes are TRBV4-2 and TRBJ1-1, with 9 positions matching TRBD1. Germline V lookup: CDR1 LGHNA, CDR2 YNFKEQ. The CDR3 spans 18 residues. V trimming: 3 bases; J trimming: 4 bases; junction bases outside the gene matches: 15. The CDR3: CASSHKQGASSYGTEAFF. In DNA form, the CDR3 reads TGTGCCAGCAGCCACAAACAGGGGGCTTCTAGTTATGGCACTGAAGCTTTCTTT.

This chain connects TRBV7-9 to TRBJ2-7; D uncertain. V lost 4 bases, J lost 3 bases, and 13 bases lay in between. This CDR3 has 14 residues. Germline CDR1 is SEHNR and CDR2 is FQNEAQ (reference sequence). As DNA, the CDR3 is TGTGCCAGCAGCTCCGTCCGGGCGGTCTACGAGCAGTACTTC. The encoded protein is CASSSVRAVYEQYF. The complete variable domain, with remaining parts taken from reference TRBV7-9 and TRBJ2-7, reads DTGVSQNPRHKITKRGQNVTFRCDPISEHNRLYWYRQTLGQGPEFLTYFQNEAQLEKSRLLSDRFSAERPKGSFSTLEIQRTEQGDSAMYLCASSSVRAVYEQYFGPGTRLTVT.

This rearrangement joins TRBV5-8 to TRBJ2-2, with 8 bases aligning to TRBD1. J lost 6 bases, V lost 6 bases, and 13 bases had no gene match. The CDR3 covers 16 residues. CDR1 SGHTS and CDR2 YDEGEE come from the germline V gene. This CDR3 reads CASKVAWTGFAGELFF. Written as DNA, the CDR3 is TGTGCCAGCAAGGTGGCATGGACAGGGTTCGCCGGGGAGCTGTTTTTT.

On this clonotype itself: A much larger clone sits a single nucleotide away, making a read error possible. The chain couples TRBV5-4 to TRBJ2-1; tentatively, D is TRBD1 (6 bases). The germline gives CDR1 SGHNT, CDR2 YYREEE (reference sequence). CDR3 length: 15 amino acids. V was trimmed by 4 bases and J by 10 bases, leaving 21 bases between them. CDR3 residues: CASSQPGTSRYEQFF. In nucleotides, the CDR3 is TGTGCCAGCAGCCAGCCCGGGACAAGTCGCTACGAGCAGTTCTTC.

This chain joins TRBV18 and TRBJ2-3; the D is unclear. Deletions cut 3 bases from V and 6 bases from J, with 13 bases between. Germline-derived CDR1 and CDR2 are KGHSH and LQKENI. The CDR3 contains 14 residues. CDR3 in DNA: TGTGCCAGCTCACCGGAAGGGTTTCGGGATACGCAGTATTTT. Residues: CASSPEGFRDTQYF.

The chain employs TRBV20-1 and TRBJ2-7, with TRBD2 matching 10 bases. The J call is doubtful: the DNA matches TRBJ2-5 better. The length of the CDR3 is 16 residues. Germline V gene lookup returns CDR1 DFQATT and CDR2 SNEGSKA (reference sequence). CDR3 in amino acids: CSATSAASGGGETQYF. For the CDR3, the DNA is TGCAGTGCTACCTCGGCGGCTAGCGGGGGTGGAGAGACCCAGTACTTC.

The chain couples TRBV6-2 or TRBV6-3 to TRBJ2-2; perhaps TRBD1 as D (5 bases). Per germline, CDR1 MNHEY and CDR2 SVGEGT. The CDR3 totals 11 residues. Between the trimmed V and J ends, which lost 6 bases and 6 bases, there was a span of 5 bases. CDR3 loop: CASRGAGELFF. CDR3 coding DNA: TGTGCCAGCAGAGGGGCCGGGGAGCTGTTTTTT.

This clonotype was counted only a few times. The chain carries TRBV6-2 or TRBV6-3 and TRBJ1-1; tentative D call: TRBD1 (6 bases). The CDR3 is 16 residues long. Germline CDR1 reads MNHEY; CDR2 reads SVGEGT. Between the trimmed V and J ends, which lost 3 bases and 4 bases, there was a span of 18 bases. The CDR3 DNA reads TGTGCCAGCAGTTATACCCGGGGGCGGTATACCACTGAAGCTTTCTTT. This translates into CASSYTRGRYTTEAFF.

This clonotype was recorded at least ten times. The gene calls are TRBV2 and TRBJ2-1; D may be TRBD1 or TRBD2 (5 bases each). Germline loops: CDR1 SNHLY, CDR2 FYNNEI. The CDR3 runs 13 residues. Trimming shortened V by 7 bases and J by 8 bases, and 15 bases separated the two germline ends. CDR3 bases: TGTGCCAGCAAGGGACCGTGGGGTGATGAGCAGTTCTTC. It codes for CASKGPWGDEQFF.

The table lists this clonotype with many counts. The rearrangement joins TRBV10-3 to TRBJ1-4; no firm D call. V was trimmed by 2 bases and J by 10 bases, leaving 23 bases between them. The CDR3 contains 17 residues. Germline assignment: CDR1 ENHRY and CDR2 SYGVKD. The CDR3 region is CAISERAGSMGDGKLFF. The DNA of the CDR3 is TGTGCCATCAGTGAGCGGGCAGGATCTATGGGAGATGGAAAACTGTTTTTT.